A selection of T cell receptor beta chains follows, all from one sample in a study of blood T cell repertoires in COVID-19. Clones were read by immunoSEQ multiplex PCR, and TCRdb kept only the in-frame ones, dropping some. This table has around 300,000 clones, 85% to 90% appearing once. What was sequenced was PBMCs or T cells enriched from blood (not recorded which). These TCRs come from a woman aged 60-70 years who had recovered from COVID-19. Each CDR3 is given with its conserved first and last residue. A D gene is named only where the DNA matches it firmly. Clone size appears in some rows only: once, few, many, or a class for an expanded clone.

J gene	D gene	V gene	clone size	CDR3 DNA	CDR3 protein
TRBJ2-1	TRBD2	TRBV7-9	.	TGTGCCAGCAGCTTACTAGCGGGCAATGAGCAGTTCTTC	CASSLLAGNEQFF
TRBJ1-2	TRBD1	TRBV7-9	.	TGTGCCAGCAGCCCCCCCGGGACAGGGAAGGGCTACACCTTC	CASSPPGTGKGYTF
TRBJ1-6	TRBD1	TRBV2	.	TGTGCCAGCAGTGGACAGGGGGTGAGGGCCTATAATTCACCCCTCCACTTT	CASSGQGVRAYNSPLHF
TRBJ2-7	.	TRBV10-3	.	TGTGCCATCAGTGATGGGACAAAAACCTACGAGCAGTACTTC	CAISDGTKTYEQYF
TRBJ1-1	.	TRBV20-1	.	TGCAGCCCCCGGGTGAACACTGAAGCTTTCTTT	CSPRVNTEAFF
TRBJ1-2	TRBD1	TRBV27	.	TGTGCCAGCAAAAGAAGGGGGCCTAACTATGGCTACACCTTC	CASKRRGPNYGYTF
TRBJ1-4	TRBD1	TRBV6-6	.	TGTGCCAGCAGCCAAGCCGGGACAGGGGTTCTGTTTTTT	CASSQAGTGVLFF
TRBJ1-4	TRBD1	TRBV11-2	.	TGTGCCAGCAGCCCGGACAGGGGGCGGGATGAAAAACTGTTTTTT	CASSPDRGRDEKLFF
TRBJ2-7	.	TRBV5-1	.	TGCGCCAGCAGCTTGGCTCGGGGGTACGAGCAGTACTTC	CASSLARGYEQYF
TRBJ1-6	.	TRBV5-6	.	TGTGCCAGCAGCCGAGGGATTTTTAATTCACCCCTCCACTTT	CASSRGIFNSPLHF
TRBJ1-6	.	TRBV30	few	TGTGCCTGGAGCCTCGGTGGGACTGGTTCACCCCTCCACTTT	CAWSLGGTGSPLHF
TRBJ1-2	.	TRBV6-5	.	TGTGCCAGCAGTTCGACAGGAGTCTATGGCTACACCTTC	CASSSTGVYGYTF
TRBJ2-7	TRBD2	TRBV6-5	few	TGTGCCAGCAGTTCAGGACTAGCGGGGAGCTCCTACGAGCAGTACTTC	CASSSGLAGSSYEQYF
TRBJ2-2	.	TRBV29-1	few	TGCAGCGTTGAAGTGGGCAGTACGAACACCGGGGAGCTGTTTTTT	CSVEVGSTNTGELFF
TRBJ2-1	.	TRBV2	.	TGTGCCAGCAGTGAATCTGGACTTACCTACAATGAGCAGTTCTTC	CASSESGLTYNEQFF
TRBJ2-1	.	TRBV11-3	once	TGTGCCAGCAGGCGGCGCGGTGAGCAGTTCTTC	CASRRRGEQFF
TRBJ1-1	.	TRBV5-1	.	TGCGCCAGCAGCTTGAACCCTCAGGCAGGGATGAACACTGAAGCTTTCTTT	CASSLNPQAGMNTEAFF
TRBJ1-6	.	TRBV6-5	.	TGTGCCAGCACCGGTTATAACAGGAATTCACCCCTCCACTTT	CASTGYNRNSPLHF
TRBJ1-6	.	TRBV28	.	TGTGCCAGCAGTTTAGGCGCCCGCGGCTCACCCCTCCACTTT	CASSLGARGSPLHF
TRBJ2-1	TRBD2	TRBV11-3	once	TGTGCCAGCAGCTTAGATGTCCGCGGGAGCTCCTACAATGAGCAGTTCTTC	CASSLDVRGSSYNEQFF
TRBJ1-1	.	TRBV19	.	TGTGCCAGTAGTATCACACCGAACACTGAAGCTTTCTTT	CASSITPNTEAFF
TRBJ1-1	.	TRBV28	.	TGTGCCAGCAGTTCGTTAGGGGAAAGGAGCACTGAAGCTTTCTTT	CASSSLGERSTEAFF
TRBJ1-2	.	TRBV6-1	once	TGTGCCAGCAGTGAAGCCGGACAGAGCTATGGCTACACCTTC	CASSEAGQSYGYTF
TRBJ2-3	TRBD2	TRBV29-1	.	TGCAGCGTTACGGCGGGGGTCGATACGCAGTATTTT	CSVTAGVDTQYF
TRBJ2-5	TRBD2	TRBV6-5	.	TGTGCCAGCAGTTCCGTCTTGAAGCGGGGGCAAGAGACCCAGTACTTC	CASSSVLKRGQETQYF
TRBJ1-5	TRBD1	TRBV27	.	TGTGCCAGCAGGTCTACAGGGGCCCTTTATAGCAATCAGCCCCAGCATTTT	CASRSTGALYSNQPQHF
TRBJ2-7	.	TRBV19	.	TGTGCCAGTAGTATAACTTCCGACTACGAGCAGTACTTC	CASSITSDYEQYF